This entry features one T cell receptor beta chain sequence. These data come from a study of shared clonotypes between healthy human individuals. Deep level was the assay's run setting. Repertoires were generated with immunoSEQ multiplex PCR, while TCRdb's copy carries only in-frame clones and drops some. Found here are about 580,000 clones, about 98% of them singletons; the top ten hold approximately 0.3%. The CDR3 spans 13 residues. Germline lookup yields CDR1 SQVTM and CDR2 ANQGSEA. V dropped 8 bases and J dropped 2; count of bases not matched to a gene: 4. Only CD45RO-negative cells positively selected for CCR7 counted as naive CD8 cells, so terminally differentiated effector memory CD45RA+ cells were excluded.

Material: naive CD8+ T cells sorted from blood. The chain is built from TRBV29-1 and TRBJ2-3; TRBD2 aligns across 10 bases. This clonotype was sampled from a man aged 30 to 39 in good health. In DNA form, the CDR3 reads TGCAGCACGAGCGGGAGGGCCACAGATACGCAGTATTTT. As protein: CSTSGRATDTQYF.